This T cell receptor (beta chain) was sequenced for a study of OX40 agonist ivuxolimab in advanced cancers. Study-wide background: Given to patients was ivuxolimab, an agonistic anti-OX40 (CD134) antibody.

Of note for this clone: Its specificity is not known.

Data came from immunoSEQ multiplex PCR; TCRdb stores just in-frame clones and leaves some out. The data contain 60,000 to 70,000 clones, 75% to 85% of them seen just once; the ten biggest clones take up around 1.5%. Study observations and caveats: Some nonresponders also had low normalized T-cell clonal expansion. Clonal expansion from baseline to week 6 occurred in both CD4+ and CD8+ T cells.

CDR1 SGHDT and CDR2 YYEEEE come from the germline V gene. This CDR3 comprises 15 residues. J gave up 2 bases and V 4 bases, and 6 bases lay outside the gene matches. The TCR was taken from an adult with an advanced solid tumor such as melanoma, head and neck, liver or kidney cancer. The sample here was CD4+ or CD8+ T cells sorted from blood, taken in a trial of the OX40 agonist ivuxolimab. V and J are TRBV5-6 and TRBJ1-2; 9 bases agree with TRBD1. Here the CDR3 DNA reads TGTGCCAGCAGCCCCGGACAGGGGAGGAACTATGGCTACACCTTC. This gives the protein CASSPGQGRNYGYTF.